A selection of T cell receptor beta chains follows, all from one sample in a study of blood T cells in healthy people across ages. One entry per CDR3 protein, called by TCRdb with MiXCR from the 5' RACE reads. The data show hundreds of thousands of distinct CDR3 sequences, 45% to 50% seen once. The sequenced material came from blood. The receptors come from a woman aged 60 to 75 in good health. The CDR3 runs from the conserved cysteine through the conserved F or W. Fields, in order: V gene, J gene, D gene, clone size, CDR3 DNA, CDR3 protein. The D gene is left open where the match is weak. Clone sizes are given selectively: once, few, many, or a class where the clone is expanded.

>TRBV5-5|TRBJ1-4|-|few
TGTGCCAGCAGCTTGAATTTTGGCAGCATTATTGAAAAACTGTTTTTT
CASSLNFGSIIEKLFF
>TRBV5-5|TRBJ2-7|-|-
TGTGCCAGCAGCTTGGAAGCCGGGACCAGGAATGAGCAGTACTTC
CASSLEAGTRNEQYF
>TRBV4-1|TRBJ2-3|TRBD1|-
TGCGCCAGCAGAGAGGGACAGGGGGCAGATACGCAGTATTTT
CASREGQGADTQYF
>TRBV11-2|TRBJ2-7|-|few
TGTGCCAGCAGCCCCCAGGCAATTCCCTACGAGCAGTACTTC
CASSPQAIPYEQYF
>TRBV6-2/TRBV6-3|TRBJ2-6|-|-
TGTGCCAGCAGTTCAATTTCGGGGGGCACTGGGGCCAACGTCCTGACTTTC
CASSSISGGTGANVLTF
>TRBV20-1|TRBJ1-4|TRBD1|-
TGCAGTGCTAACCCTGGGACAGTAAATGAAAAACTGTTTTTT
CSANPGTVNEKLFF
>TRBV15|TRBJ2-2|-|-
TGTGCCACCAGCAGAGATCCCGGCGCAGGGAGGATCGGGGAGCTGTTTTTT
CATSRDPGAGRIGELFF
>TRBV7-2|TRBJ2-7|-|-
TGTGCCAGCAGCTTGGAACTGCACCGCTACGAGCAGTACTTC
CASSLELHRYEQYF
>TRBV28|TRBJ1-2|-|-
TGTGCCAGCAGTTTCCCGGGGGGCGATGGCTACACCTTC
CASSFPGGDGYTF
>TRBV28|TRBJ1-1|-|-
TGTGCCAGCAGCACAACGGGTGGAAGGTCTGAAGCTTTCTTT
CASSTTGGRSEAFF
>TRBV9|TRBJ1-1|-|few
TGTGCCAGCAGCCCCCAGCACACTGAAGCTTTCTTT
CASSPQHTEAFF
>TRBV20-1|TRBJ2-1|-|many
TGCAGTGCAAATCAACGGTCAGTCAAGTCTACTAATGAGCAGTTCTTC
CSANQRSVKSTNEQFF
>TRBV27|TRBJ2-7|-|few
TGTGCCAGCAGTGGATCAGGGGGGGGACACTACGAGCAGTACTTC
CASSGSGGGHYEQYF
>TRBV9|TRBJ2-1|TRBD2|-
TGTGCCAGCAGCGTAGCCGGGACTAGCTTCAATGAGCAGTTCTTC
CASSVAGTSFNEQFF
>TRBV7-9|TRBJ2-7|TRBD2|-
TGTGCCAGCAGCCCCCTGACCGGGACTACTGTTGGCGAGCAGTACTTC
CASSPLTGTTVGEQYF
>TRBV3-1|TRBJ2-7|TRBD2|-
TGTGCCAGCAGCCCTGGGATAGCGGGCTACGAGCAGTACTTC
CASSPGIAGYEQYF
>TRBV11-2|TRBJ2-1|-|-
TGTGCCAGCAGCATCGACAGTCCCAATGAGCAGTTCTTC
CASSIDSPNEQFF
>TRBV15|TRBJ2-1|-|-
TGTGCCACCAGCAGAGGGCCCGATACTAGCCGGTTCTTC
CATSRGPDTSRFF
>TRBV7-2|TRBJ2-3|-|-
TGTGCCAGCAGCTCGGCCTTCACAGATACGCAGTATTTT
CASSSAFTDTQYF
>TRBV5-6|TRBJ1-2|-|few
TGTGCCAGCAGCTCCCGGGACCGCAACACCTTC
CASSSRDRNTF
>TRBV24-1|TRBJ1-5|TRBD1|-
TGTGCCACCAGTGAGGCCGGGACAGTCAGCAATCAGCCCCAGCATTTT
CATSEAGTVSNQPQHF
>TRBV6-1|TRBJ2-3|-|few
TGTGCCAGCAGTAATCAAGATACGCAGTATTTT
CASSNQDTQYF
>TRBV29-1|TRBJ2-7|TRBD2|-
TGCAGCGCCGGGGGAGGGTCCTACGAGCAGTACTTC
CSAGGGSYEQYF
>TRBV20-1|TRBJ2-3|TRBD2|few
TGCAGTGCACCGCCAGGGACTAGCGGGTATAGCACAGATACGCAGTATTTT
CSAPPGTSGYSTDTQYF
>TRBV7-2|TRBJ2-3|-|-
TGTGCCAGCAGCTTAGCATCGGCTAGCACAGATACGCAGTATTTT
CASSLASASTDTQYF
>TRBV7-9|TRBJ2-7|-|-
TGTGCCAGCAGCCCGCTTCCGAGGGGCAACTACGAGCAGTACTTC
CASSPLPRGNYEQYF
>TRBV12-3/TRBV12-4|TRBJ2-1|TRBD1|-
TGTGCCAGCAGTTTCGACAGGGGCATAAGCAATGAGCAGTTCTTC
CASSFDRGISNEQFF
>TRBV20-1|TRBJ2-3|-|-
TGCAGTGCTACCAAACAACGAGCGGTCACAGATACGCAGTATTTT
CSATKQRAVTDTQYF
>TRBV12-3/TRBV12-4|TRBJ2-4|-|few
TGTGCCAGCAGTTTAGGGTTAGAGAACATTCAGTACTTC
CASSLGLENIQYF
>TRBV28|TRBJ1-3|TRBD1|-
TGTGCCAGCAGTGTGGGACAGCAACTAACTGGAAACACCATATATTTT
CASSVGQQLTGNTIYF
>TRBV3-1|TRBJ2-7|TRBD2|-
TGTGCCAGCAGCGTAGCGGGCGGGAGTTACTACGAGCAGTACTTC
CASSVAGGSYYEQYF
>TRBV7-2|TRBJ2-7|-|-
TGTGCCAGCAGCCCCATGGAGGGCCTCTACGAGCAGTACTTC
CASSPMEGLYEQYF
>TRBV27|TRBJ2-7|TRBD1|-
TGTGCCAGCAGACCACAGGGGGCGGGCCCCTACGAGCAGTACTTC
CASRPQGAGPYEQYF
>TRBV20-1|TRBJ1-1|-|-
TGCAGTGCTAGAGATCTACCCTACACTGAAGCTTTCTTT
CSARDLPYTEAFF